This paragraph covers one T cell receptor beta chain sequence. Its cognate antigen is unknown. This sample stems from a study of T cell responses to AZD1222 COVID-19 vaccine. Overall study results and limits: Reportedly, nearly half of unique spike TCRs recognized epitopes outside B.1.351/B.1.1.7 mutations. Once two AZD1222 doses were given, Spike-specific TCR breadth and depth went up. Mapped onto spike, vaccine-associated CD4 TCRs spanned it and were dominant at 160-218 and 743-854.

Some clones are missing from TCRdb's copy, which holds only in-frame ones; the method was immunoSEQ multiplex PCR. This sample has approximately 83,000 clones; approximately 90% occur once, and the top ten carry roughly 4.8%. The origin of this receptor is an adult in good health. Source: peripheral blood, taken on day 0 of MenACWY control vaccination.

The CDR3 DNA follows: TGTGCCAGTGAAGACGGAGTAAACACTGAAGCTTTCTTT. It yields the protein CASEDGVNTEAFF. J is TRBJ1-1 and V is TRBV2; D uncertain. Germline values: CDR1 SNHLY, CDR2 FYNNEI. The germline V and J ends were trimmed by 9 bases and 2 bases, with 13 bases remaining between them. CDR3 length: 13 residues.